This entry describes one TCR beta chain. These data are taken from a study of blood T cell repertoires in COVID-19. Background on the study: PBMCs, B-cell-depleted T cells, or T cells provided the cDNA or gDNA that made up the material.

The repertoire was sequenced with immunoSEQ multiplex PCR; TCRdb's copy has only in-frame clones and lacks some. This table has under 200,000 clones, 84% appearing once. The sequence derives from a woman aged 25 to 39 who had been exposed to COVID-19. Sequences were obtained from PBMCs or T cells enriched from blood (not recorded which).

The CDR3 here is CASSSNLGPSYEQYF. In nucleotides, the CDR3 is TGTGCCAGCAGTTCGAACTTGGGGCCTTCCTACGAGCAGTACTTC. The rearrangement uses TRBV11-2 and TRBJ2-7; TRBD1 is a possible D gene (5 bases). Germline-derived CDR1 and CDR2 are SGHAT and FQNNGV. This CDR3 region has 15 residues. Trimming shortened V by 6 bases and J by 1 base, and 16 bases separated the two germline ends.